This T cell receptor (beta chain) is drawn from a study of PD-1 blockade in classical Hodgkin lymphoma. The length of the CDR3 is 18 residues. V was shortened by 3 bases and J by 0 bases, with 19 bases between the two germline ends. Germline CDR1 reads PRHDT; CDR2 reads FYEKMQ (reference sequence). Exposure to brentuximab vedotin varied, and each patient had relapsed following autologous stem cell transplantation. Clones were read by immunoSEQ multiplex PCR, and TCRdb kept only the in-frame ones, dropping some. Among approximately 19,000 clones listed, 75% to 85% were seen once. This chain joins TRBV13 and TRBJ2-3; D not certain. The sample consisted of peripheral blood mononuclear cells (PBMCs), taken before the second cycle of nivolumab. The receptor's source is a human donor with classical Hodgkin lymphoma. The CDR3 loop reads CASSFALALVTSTDTQYF. Here the CDR3 DNA reads TGTGCCAGCAGCTTTGCACTTGCGTTAGTGACTAGCACAGATACGCAGTATTTT.